This passage covers 27 T cell receptor beta chains from one sample sequenced in a study of blood T cell repertoires in COVID-19. Only in-frame clones appear in the TCRdb table, and some are missing; sequencing was by immunoSEQ multiplex PCR. The table has 200,000 to 250,000 clones, almost 90% seen once. Input material: PBMCs or T cells enriched from blood (not recorded which). All receptors come from a man between 25 and 39 years old who had been exposed to COVID-19.

The CDR3 region is CASSQDSEGNVAYNSPLHF. The CDR3 coding sequence is TGCGCCAGCAGCCAAGATTCGGAGGGAAACGTGGCCTATAATTCACCCCTCCACTTT. The chain carries TRBV4-1 and TRBJ1-6; D gene ambiguous. This CDR3 is built from 19 residues. Germline V gene lookup returns CDR1 MGHRA and CDR2 YSYEKL. Trimming stripped 0 bases from V and 2 bases from J, with 17 bases between.

The gene calls are TRBV5-4 and TRBJ2-7, with D perhaps matching TRBD1 (6 bases). CDR1 and CDR2 from the germline V gene are SGHNT and YYREEE (reference sequence). V was shortened by 3 bases and J by 5 bases, with 15 bases between the two germline ends. The CDR3 totals 14 residues. The CDR3 DNA sequence: TGTGCCAGCAGCTCTGACAGGTTTGGCGACGAGCAGTACTTC. As protein: CASSSDRFGDEQYF. The variable domain in full, completed from reference TRBV5-4 and TRBJ2-7, reads ETGVTQSPTHLIKTRGQQVTLRCSSQSGHNTVSWYQQALGQGPQFIFQYYREEENGRGNFPPRFSGLQFPNYSSELNVNALELDDSALYLCASSSDRFGDEQYFGPGTRLTVT.

The chain employs TRBV9 and TRBJ2-5; TRBD1 agrees at 9 bases. The CDR3 loop spans 16 amino acids. Per germline, CDR1 SGDLS and CDR2 YYNGEE. Germline trimming cut 3 bases from V and 0 bases from J; bases unmatched to any gene: 6. CDR3 in amino acids: CASSDRDRVYQETQYF. The CDR3 bases are TGTGCCAGCAGCGACCGGGACAGGGTGTACCAAGAGACCCAGTACTTC. Using reference TRBV9 and TRBJ2-5 for the parts outside the CDR3, the full variable domain is DSGVTQTPKHLITATGQRVTLRCSPRSGDLSVYWYQQSLDQGLQFLIQYYNGEERAKGNILERFSAQQFPDLHSELNLSSLELGDSALYFCASSDRDRVYQETQYFGPGTRLLVL.

The J gene is TRBJ2-7, the V gene TRBV5-1; no clear D. Deletions cut 2 bases from V and 0 bases from J, with 3 bases between. The CDR3 contains 12 residues. Germline V CDR1 and CDR2: SGHRS, YFSETQ. The CDR3 reads CASSFSSYEQYF. The CDR3 bases are TGCGCCAGCAGCTTTAGCTCCTACGAGCAGTACTTC.

The V call is TRBV12-3 or TRBV12-4, the J call TRBJ2-3; possible D gene TRBD2, 5 bases. V was cut by 7 bases and J by 6 bases, with 11 bases left in between. The CDR3 sequence is 12 residues long. The CDR3 bases are TGTGCCAGCACTGGACTCACCGATACGCAGTATTTT. Encoded protein: CASTGLTDTQYF.

Notes on this clone: The junction differs from germline at one of its ends, possibly a read error. Other DNA sequences in the sample encode the same CDR3. The rearrangement joins TRBV4-2 to TRBJ1-6; perhaps TRBD1 as D (6 bases). The CDR3 is 16 amino acids. Germline CDR1 LGHNA, CDR2 YNFKEQ. CDR3 in amino acids: CASSQESPGDNSPLHF. The CDR3 DNA reads as TGTGCCAGCAGCCAAGAGAGTCCAGGGGATAATTCGCCCCTCCACTTT.

The chain has TRBV6-5 and TRBJ1-5; perhaps TRBD1 as D (6 bases). Germline CDR1 reads MNHEY; CDR2 reads SVGAGI. This CDR3 is built from 14 residues. The CDR3 sequence is CVQRRGARNQPQHF. The CDR3 coding sequence is TGTGTCCAAAGGCGGGGGGCCCGCAATCAGCCCCAGCATTTT.

The chain has TRBV27 and TRBJ1-6; unclear D gene. Germline CDR1 reads MNHEY; CDR2 reads SMNVEV (reference sequence). The CDR3 totals 16 residues. The V end lost 4 bases, the J end lost 7 bases, and 17 bases lay between the germline ends. The DNA of the CDR3 is TGTGCCAGCAGTTGGATTAAGGGTGCGGGAAATTCACCCCTCCACTTT. This codes for CASSWIKGAGNSPLHF.

The chain recombines TRBV9 with TRBJ1-5, with D possibly matching TRBD1 (5 bases). Trimming took 2 bases from V and 7 from J, leaving 13 bases between them. The CDR3 extends over 14 amino acids. The V gene's germline CDR1 is SGDLS and CDR2 YYNGEE. Written as DNA, the CDR3 is TGTGCCAGCAGCGTGGGCAGGGAACTACAGCCCCAGCATTTT. Amino acids: CASSVGRELQPQHF.

The J gene is TRBJ1-3, the V gene TRBV10-2; 7 bases are a match to TRBD1. The CDR3 is 17 residues long. Germline V gene data show CDR1 as WSHSY and CDR2 as SAAADI. The J segment lost 1 base and the V segment lost 3 bases, leaving 9 bases of the junction unmatched. The CDR3 here is CASSDTRGLGSGNTIYF. CDR3 bases: TGCGCCAGCAGTGATACGAGGGGGCTCGGGTCTGGAAACACCATATATTTT.

The chain employs TRBV7-2 and TRBJ1-3; the match to TRBD1 covers 7 bases. V lost 1 base and J lost 4; bases outside the gene matches: 4. In germline, CDR1 is SGHTA, CDR2 FQGNSA. The length of the CDR3 is 15 residues. In DNA, the CDR3 is TGTGCCAGCAGCTTAGGAGGGACAGCCGGAAACACCATATATTTT. It translates to CASSLGGTAGNTIYF.

On this clone itself: Other DNA sequences in the same sample also yield this CDR3. The chain employs TRBV5-1 and TRBJ1-1, with 7 bases aligning to TRBD1. Germline values: CDR1 SGHRS, CDR2 YFSETQ. Unmatched junction bases numbered 1, after V lost 1 base and J lost 1 base. The CDR3 totals 14 residues. CDR3 protein: CASSLRQGNTEAFF. The DNA of the CDR3 is TGCGCCAGCAGCTTGAGACAGGGGAACACTGAAGCTTTCTTT.

The chain recombines TRBV5-4 with TRBJ2-3, with D tentatively TRBD1 (6 bases). Germline values: CDR1 SGHNT, CDR2 YYREEE (reference sequence). The CDR3 contains 16 residues. V was clipped by 3 bases and J by 2 bases, with 16 bases between them. The CDR3: CASSWYRVGDTDTQYF. The DNA for the CDR3 is TGTGCCAGCAGCTGGTACAGGGTAGGGGACACAGATACGCAGTATTTT.

This clone was recorded only once. The chain uses TRBV4-1 and TRBJ2-3; 12 bases align to TRBD2. The CDR3 consists of 16 residues. V shed 1 base, J shed 8 bases, and the junction held 7 bases outside the gene matches. CDR1 and CDR2 (germline): MGHRA, YSYEKL. CDR3 DNA: TGCGCCAGCAGCCAAGTAATGACTAGCGGGGGTGGTACGCAGTATTTT. This sequence encodes CASSQVMTSGGGTQYF.

The chain employs TRBV4-3 and TRBJ1-6, with a tentative D call TRBD1 (5 bases). V shed 1 base and J shed 2 bases, with 9 bases lying between them. This CDR3 comprises 16 residues. Germline V gene lookup returns CDR1 LGHNA and CDR2 YSLEER. CDR3 DNA: TGCGCCAGCAGCCAAGGGGCGGGACCCTATAATTCACCCCTCCACTTT. It codes for CASSQGAGPYNSPLHF.

The chain joins TRBV3-1 (or the pseudogene TRBV3-2) to TRBJ1-2; D unresolved. The ends were cut back, 1 base at V and 1 base at J, with 19 bases in the middle. This CDR3 has 18 residues. CDR1 and CDR2 (germline): LGHDT, YNNKEL (reference sequence). The CDR3 DNA follows: TGTGCCAGCAGCCAAGGGGGAGGGTTTTCGGGTAGTAACTATGGCTACACCTTC. It yields the protein CASSQGGGFSGSNYGYTF.

The rearrangement joins TRBV9 to TRBJ2-5; 14 positions agree with TRBD2. This CDR3 is built from 16 residues. Trimming at V came to 4 bases and at J to 1 base, leaving 3 bases not matched to a gene. Germline loops: CDR1 SGDLS, CDR2 YYNGEE. CDR3: CASSPGTSGGQETQYF. CDR3 coding DNA: TGTGCCAGCAGCCCAGGGACTAGCGGGGGCCAAGAGACCCAGTACTTC.

The J gene is TRBJ2-5, the V gene TRBV5-4, with D possibly matching TRBD1 (7 bases). Trimming shortened V by 1 base and J by 5 bases, and 12 bases separated the two germline ends. This CDR3 region has 14 residues. Germline-derived CDR1 and CDR2 are SGHNT and YYREEE (reference sequence). The CDR3 sequence is CASSLKGGQETQYF. The CDR3 region has the DNA TGTGCCAGCAGCTTGAAGGGGGGACAGGAGACCCAGTACTTC.

This clone was picked up one time. Additional DNA sequences in this sample encode the identical CDR3. This sequence joins TRBV19 and TRBJ1-5; no clear D. The germline gives CDR1 LNHDA, CDR2 SQIVND (reference sequence). The CDR3 contains 13 residues. Trimming shortened V by 1 base and J by 5 bases, and 6 bases separated the two germline ends. This CDR3 is CASSIAGDQPQHF. CDR3 coding DNA: TGTGCCAGTAGTATAGCCGGGGATCAGCCCCAGCATTTT. Looking up the rest from reference TRBV19 and TRBJ1-5 gives the full variable domain: DGGITQSPKYLFRKEGQNVTLSCEQNLNHDAMYWYRQDPGQGLRLIYYSQIVNDFQKGDIAEGYSVSREKKESFPLTVTSAQKNPTAFYLCASSIAGDQPQHFGDGTRLSIL.

The V gene is TRBV27, the J gene TRBJ1-2, with a weak D call TRBD1 (6 bases). Trimming shortened V by 5 bases and J by 2 bases, and 12 bases separated the two germline ends. Germline V gene lookup returns CDR1 MNHEY and CDR2 SMNVEV (reference sequence). This CDR3 has 14 amino acids. CDR3 amino acids: CASSLTGPNYGYTF. CDR3 DNA: TGTGCCAGCAGTCTGACAGGCCCGAACTATGGCTACACCTTC.

This clone was seen more than once but under ten times. The gene calls are TRBV12-3 or TRBV12-4 and TRBJ1-1; a weak D match, TRBD1 (5 bases). The CDR3 runs 11 residues. The V end lost 8 bases, the J end lost 5 bases, and 9 bases lay between the germline ends. The CDR3 sequence is CASSGITEAFF. The CDR3 DNA reads as TGTGCCAGCTCAGGGATTACTGAAGCTTTCTTT.

The J gene is TRBJ1-5, the V gene TRBV2, with a tentative D call TRBD1 (5 bases). Trimming left V 4 bases short and J 8 bases short, with 12 bases between. The CDR3 spans 13 residues. Germline loops: CDR1 SNHLY, CDR2 FYNNEI. This CDR3 is CASSGGEWEPQHF. For the CDR3, the DNA is TGTGCCAGCAGTGGGGGGGAATGGGAGCCCCAGCATTTT. Filled out from reference TRBV2 and TRBJ1-5, the complete variable domain reads EPEVTQTPSHQVTQMGQEVILRCVPISNHLYFYWYRQILGQKVEFLVSFYNNEISEKSEIFDDQFSVERPDGSNFTLKIRSTKLEDSAMYFCASSGGEWEPQHFGDGTRLSIL.

The chain has TRBV12-3 or TRBV12-4 and TRBJ2-3; D uncertain. This CDR3 has 12 amino acids. The V end lost 6 bases, the J end lost 5 bases, and 9 bases lay between the germline ends. The CDR3 spells CASSPSGDTQYF. In nucleotides, the CDR3 is TGTGCCAGCAGCCCTAGTGGAGATACGCAGTATTTT.

The V and J genes are TRBV7-2 and TRBJ2-2; D ambiguous. Germline lookup yields CDR1 SGHTA and CDR2 FQGNSA. The CDR3 totals 16 residues. The V end lost 1 base, the J end lost 0 bases, and 9 bases lay between the germline ends. The CDR3 nucleotides read TGTGCCAGCAGCTTAGATCCGGTCCCGAACACCGGGGAGCTGTTTTTT. This sequence encodes CASSLDPVPNTGELFF.

The chain recombines TRBV7-3 with TRBJ1-2; TRBD1 aligns across 8 bases. The CDR3 is 15 residues long. V dropped 4 bases and J dropped 3; count of bases not matched to a gene: 7. CDR1 is SGHTA, CDR2 FQGTGA, per germline. This chain's CDR3 is CASSYRPTGDYGYTF. CDR3 nucleotide sequence: TGTGCCAGCAGCTACCGACCGACAGGGGACTATGGCTACACCTTC.

CDR3 DNA sequence: TGTGCCAGCTCACCACTGGACAGGGGGCGCATCAATGAGCAGTTCTTC. Amino acids: CASSPLDRGRINEQFF. This chain joins TRBV18 and TRBJ2-1; 11 bases agree with TRBD1. The CDR3 is 16 residues long. V lost 1 base, J lost 6 bases, and 5 bases stayed unmatched. CDR1 and CDR2 (germline): KGHSH, LQKENI. Complete variable domain (other parts from reference TRBV18 and TRBJ2-1): NAGVMQNPRHLVRRRGQEARLRCSPMKGHSHVYWYRQLPEEGLKFMVYLQKENIIDESGMPKERFSAEFPKEGPSILRIQQVVRGDSAAYFCASSPLDRGRINEQFFGPGTRLTVL.

The chain is built from TRBV11-2 and TRBJ2-3; 8 nucleotides line up with TRBD2. Germline values: CDR1 SGHAT, CDR2 FQNNGV. The CDR3 is 15 amino acids. Trimming removed 4 bases from V and 4 bases from J; junction bases left unmatched: 7. The CDR3 region is CASSSLRGVADTQYF. The CDR3 DNA is TGTGCCAGCAGCTCGCTGCGGGGGGTGGCAGATACGCAGTATTTT.